The clone carrying this TCR beta chain was found once. Its target is unknown. These data are taken from a study of cytomegalovirus exposure and HLA in healthy donors. Study-wide findings and caveats: For most TCR beta V segments, an earlier analysis put the productive rate at about 90% or about 30% of the time. Reports credit the classifier with highly specific, highly sensitive diagnosis of cytomegalovirus status. In presence/absence analyses, roughly uniform sequencing depth across donors was assumed.

Each donor's status was that of a healthy bone marrow donor. The PCR made use of 60 Vbeta and 13 Jbeta primers. The table came from immunoSEQ multiplex PCR; TCRdb's copy has only in-frame clones and leaves some out. The sample has about 160,000 clones, roughly 79% seen once; the top ten hold about 1.3%. The CDR3 length is 13 residues. V lost 2 bases to trimming and J lost 3 bases, with 7 bases between them. Looked up from germline, CDR1 is SNHLY and CDR2 is FYNNEI. This clonotype originated in a man younger than 40 in good health and CMV-seronegative. The sequenced material came from PBMCs. The rearrangement joins TRBV2 to TRBJ2-5; D perhaps matches TRBD1 (6 bases). CDR3 bases: TGTGCCAGCAGTGAATGGACAGAAGAGACCCAGTACTTC. It codes for CASSEWTEETQYF.